The rows below give T cell receptor beta chains drawn from one sample of a study of post-analysis software for immune sequencing data. TCRdb ran MiXCR on the PCR reads and lists one entry per CDR3 protein. The table shows roughly 700,000 distinct CDR3 sequences, with approximately 30% occurring only once. Sequenced material: blood. Receptor source: a girl aged 5 to 17 with multiple sclerosis. Each CDR3 is given with its conserved first and last residue. The order of the fields is V gene, clone size, D gene, J gene, CDR3 protein, CDR3 DNA. A D gene is named only where the DNA matches it firmly. Size is omitted from some rows. Given values are once, few, many or a class for expanded clones.

TRBV29-1	few	.	TRBJ2-5	CSVGPQGETQYF	TGCAGCGTCGGCCCCCAGGGGGAGACCCAGTACTTC
TRBV6-5	.	TRBD1	TRBJ1-1	CASRRTGEAFF	TGTGCCAGCAGACGGACAGGGGAAGCTTTCTTT
TRBV4-3	few	TRBD1	TRBJ2-6	CASSHDRETGANVLTF	TGCGCCAGCAGCCACGACAGGGAGACCGGGGCCAACGTCCTGACTTTC
TRBV5-5	many	TRBD1	TRBJ2-7	CASSLGQAPYEQYF	TGTGCTAGCAGCTTGGGACAGGCACCCTACGAGCAGTACTTC
TRBV7-9	.	.	TRBJ2-3	CASTPKGRATDTQYF	TGTGCCAGCACCCCTAAGGGGCGTGCCACAGATACGCAGTATTTT
TRBV2	few	TRBD1	TRBJ1-5	CASSGDRNSNQPQHF	TGTGCCAGCAGCGGGGACAGGAATAGCAATCAGCCCCAGCATTTT
TRBV7-2	.	.	TRBJ2-1	CASSLAQGTNEQFF	TGTGCCAGCAGCTTAGCGCAGGGGACGAATGAGCAGTTCTTC
TRBV12-3/TRBV12-4	.	TRBD2	TRBJ2-1	CASSDAGGVRGNEQFF	TGTGCCAGCAGTGACGCGGGGGGGGTACGGGGCAATGAGCAGTTCTTC
TRBV7-2	.	.	TRBJ2-4	CASSLGEAKNIQYF	TGTGCCAGCAGCTTAGGGGAGGCCAAAAACATTCAGTACTTC
TRBV6-2/TRBV6-3	.	.	TRBJ1-1	CASSYDRLNTEAFF	TGTGCCAGCAGTTACGACAGGCTGAACACTGAAGCTTTCTTT
TRBV20-1	.	.	TRBJ1-4	CSARGLLGEELFF	TGCAGTGCTAGAGGCTTGTTGGGTGAAGAACTGTTTTTT
TRBV9	.	.	TRBJ2-6	CASSVGDSGANVLTF	TGTGCCAGCAGCGTAGGGGACTCTGGGGCCAACGTCCTGACTTTC
TRBV28	many	.	TRBJ1-2	CASSLQENYGYTF	TGTGCCAGCAGTTTACAAGAAAACTATGGCTACACCTTC
TRBV10-3	.	TRBD2	TRBJ2-5	CAISEGTSGHNEQYF	TGTGCCATCAGTGAGGGGACTAGCGGGCACAATGAGCAGTACTTC
TRBV12-3/TRBV12-4	few	TRBD1	TRBJ1-2	CASGFRDRAYGYTF	TGTGCCAGCGGATTCCGGGACAGGGCCTATGGCTACACCTTC
TRBV20-1	.	TRBD2	TRBJ2-5	CSARVASGIQETQYF	TGCAGTGCTAGAGTAGCTAGCGGGATCCAAGAGACCCAGTACTTC
TRBV6-5	few	.	TRBJ1-2	CASRRAGNNYGYTF	TGTGCCAGCCGTAGAGCAGGAAACAACTATGGCTACACCTTC
TRBV12-5	few	.	TRBJ2-3	CASGPGADTQYF	TGTGCTAGTGGACCGGGGGCAGATACGCAGTATTTT